These T cell receptor beta chains were read from a single sample in a study of cytomegalovirus exposure and HLA in healthy donors. The method was immunoSEQ multiplex PCR; TCRdb's version includes in-frame clones alone and lacks a portion of them. The sample holds about 88,000 clones, approximately 88% seen once. The sequencing sample was made of PBMCs. The receptors shown here come from a woman aged 18-30 years in good health and CMV-seropositive. Both conserved end residues are part of each CDR3. A D gene is named only where the DNA matches it firmly. Part of the rows lack a size; the others show once, few, many or a class for expanded clones.

d_gene	v_gene	j_gene	len	abundance	CDR3aa	CDR3nt
-	TRBV28	TRBJ1-2	15	-	CASSYPQGNTYGYTF	TGTGCCAGCAGTTATCCTCAGGGGAATACCTATGGCTACACCTTC
-	TRBV10-2	TRBJ2-2	14	-	CASSESVSTGELFF	TGCGCCAGCAGTGAGAGCGTGTCCACCGGGGAGCTGTTTTTT
-	TRBV13	TRBJ2-7	14	once	CASSLFQGSSEQYF	TGTGCCAGCAGCTTATTTCAGGGGTCGTCCGAGCAGTACTTC
-	TRBV18	TRBJ1-1	16	few	CASSPQDTKGGTEAFF	TGTGCCAGCTCACCGCAGGACACGAAAGGGGGCACTGAAGCTTTCTTT
-	TRBV7-9	TRBJ1-5	13	-	CASSFSGNQPQHF	TGTGCCAGCAGCTTTTCGGGGAACCAGCCCCAGCATTTT
TRBD1	TRBV5-6	TRBJ1-1	15	-	CASHLQGRGNTEAFF	TGTGCCAGCCACTTACAGGGGCGGGGGAACACTGAAGCTTTCTTT
TRBD1	TRBV11-3	TRBJ2-1	15	-	CASSSGTGYYNEQFF	TGTGCCAGCAGCTCCGGGACAGGCTACTACAATGAGCAGTTCTTC
-	TRBV30	TRBJ1-3	13	-	CAWSKSSGNTIYF	TGTGCCTGGAGTAAGAGCTCTGGAAACACCATATATTTT
TRBD1	TRBV9	TRBJ2-2	17	-	CASSVDAGGGTIGELFF	TGTGCCAGCAGCGTAGACGCAGGGGGCGGCACGATCGGGGAGCTGTTTTTT
-	TRBV30	TRBJ1-5	15	few	CAWSPSDRTHQPQHF	TGTGCCTGGAGCCCCTCCGACAGGACCCATCAGCCCCAGCATTTT
-	TRBV7-9	TRBJ1-2	14	-	CASSLEARGDGYTF	TGTGCCAGCAGCTTAGAGGCCCGGGGAGATGGCTACACCTTC
TRBD1	TRBV5-6	TRBJ1-6	18	once	CASSLAGQGAGYNSPLHF	TGTGCCAGCAGCTTGGCAGGACAGGGGGCCGGTTATAATTCACCCCTCCACTTT
-	TRBV27	TRBJ1-2	14	once	CASSPLGSGYGYTF	TGTGCCAGCAGTCCCCTGGGATCGGGGTATGGCTACACCTTC
TRBD2	TRBV7-2	TRBJ2-5	15	-	CASSLVAGGRETQYF	TGTGCCAGCAGCTTAGTCGCGGGGGGTAGGGAGACCCAGTACTTC
-	TRBV9	TRBJ2-2	16	-	CASSPRGDVVAGELFF	TGTGCCAGCAGCCCCCGAGGAGATGTAGTGGCCGGGGAGCTGTTTTTT
TRBD1	TRBV30	TRBJ1-2	14	once	CAGLTGKEAYGYTF	TGTGCCGGCTTGACAGGGAAGGAGGCCTATGGCTACACCTTC
-	TRBV19	TRBJ1-4	15	-	CASSVYHPTNEKLFF	TGTGCCAGTAGTGTCTATCACCCAACTAATGAAAAACTGTTTTTT
-	TRBV15	TRBJ2-7	14	-	CATSRRQISYEQYF	TGTGCCACCAGCAGGAGACAGATCTCCTACGAGCAGTACTTC
-	TRBV6-1	TRBJ2-5	14	-	CASGVGEVDETQYF	TGTGCCAGCGGTGTAGGCGAGGTGGATGAGACCCAGTACTTC
TRBD1	TRBV19	TRBJ2-7	14	medium-sized	CASSIGTGLYEQYF	TGTGCCAGTAGTATTGGGACAGGTCTCTACGAGCAGTACTTC
-	TRBV28	TRBJ2-5	13	-	CASSLPVQETQYF	TGTGCCAGCAGTTTACCAGTCCAAGAGACCCAGTACTTC
-	TRBV11-2	TRBJ2-3	15	-	CASSAPRRSTDTQYF	TGTGCCAGCAGCGCTCCTAGGAGAAGCACAGATACGCAGTATTTT
-	TRBV9	TRBJ1-2	12	-	CASSHSNYGYTF	TGTGCCAGCAGCCACAGTAACTATGGCTACACCTTC
-	TRBV13	TRBJ1-1	13	-	CASSVHRETEAFF	TGTGCCAGCAGCGTGCACAGGGAAACTGAAGCTTTCTTT
TRBD2	TRBV6-1	TRBJ2-4	15	-	CASSEARGLAGVPDF	TGTGCCAGCAGTGAAGCGCGAGGACTAGCGGGGGTCCCTGACTTC
-	TRBV5-1	TRBJ2-5	16	-	CASSLSPEGRVETQYF	TGCGCCAGCAGCTTGAGTCCTGAGGGAAGGGTAGAGACCCAGTACTTC
-	TRBV29-1	TRBJ2-5	12	-	CSDKQHSETQYF	TGCAGCGACAAACAGCATTCGGAGACCCAGTACTTC
TRBD1	TRBV27	TRBJ2-1	14	-	CASTGDRGFSEQFF	TGTGCCAGCACCGGGGACAGGGGTTTCAGTGAGCAGTTCTTC
TRBD2	TRBV7-2	TRBJ2-7	17	once	CASSFNLRGGLSYEQYF	TGTGCCAGCAGCTTCAACCTGCGGGGGGGCCTCTCCTACGAGCAGTACTTC
-	TRBV12-1	TRBJ1-5	15	-	CASSFVRDIGQPQHF	TGTGCCAGCAGCTTTGTTCGGGACATCGGACAGCCCCAGCATTTT
-	TRBV5-1	TRBJ2-3	15	-	CASSLAGLLTDTQYF	TGCGCCAGCAGCCTGGCGGGACTCCTAACAGATACGCAGTATTTT
-	TRBV7-2	TRBJ1-6	15	-	CASSSDTTYNSPLHF	TGTGCCAGCAGCTCGGACACAACCTATAATTCACCCCTCCACTTT
-	TRBV7-9	TRBJ2-3	13	-	CASSLLDTDTQYF	TGTGCCAGCAGTTTACTAGATACAGATACGCAGTATTTT
-	TRBV28	TRBJ1-5	14	-	CASSQGWGNQPQHF	TGTGCCAGCAGTCAGGGATGGGGCAATCAGCCCCAGCATTTT
-	TRBV30	TRBJ2-7	12	-	CAWELVSHEQYF	TGTGCCTGGGAACTGGTTTCCCACGAGCAGTACTTC
TRBD1	TRBV6-5	TRBJ1-1	14	-	CASRLGQGAGKAFF	TGTGCCAGCAGACTAGGACAGGGGGCAGGTAAAGCTTTCTTT
TRBD1	TRBV6-1	TRBJ2-7	15	once	CASSVIGQGTYEQYF	TGTGCCAGCAGCGTAATAGGACAGGGAACCTACGAGCAGTACTTC
-	TRBV11-3	TRBJ2-3	11	-	CASSHGDTQYF	TGTGCCAGCAGCCACGGGGATACGCAGTATTTT
TRBD2	TRBV18	TRBJ2-1	15	once	CASSVGLAGDNEQFF	TGTGCCAGCTCAGTGGGACTAGCGGGGGACAATGAGCAGTTCTTC
-	TRBV28	TRBJ1-1	12	-	CASSAGLTEAFF	TGTGCCAGCAGTGCAGGTCTCACTGAAGCTTTCTTT
-	TRBV6-6	TRBJ1-2	16	-	CASSLGGRDGNYGYTF	TGTGCCAGCAGTTTGGGCGGCAGGGATGGTAACTATGGCTACACCTTC